This T cell receptor beta chain was identified in a study of OX40 agonist ivuxolimab in advanced cancers. Looking at the study overall: The patients got ivuxolimab, which is an agonistic anti-OX40 (CD134) antibody. The dose-escalation cohort was over 65% male, with a mean age of 60 years, ranging roughly 20 to 90. There were three patients with partial responses, one having hepatocellular carcinoma and two cutaneous melanoma. Findings and caveats of the study: With doses of 0.1 to 3.0 mg/kg, CD4+ and CD8+ blood T cells had undergone clonal expansion by week 6.

For this clone: What it binds is not known.

V lost 1 base and J 0 bases, leaving 7 bases between the germline ends. Germline CDR1 reads LNHNV; CDR2 reads YYDKDF (reference sequence). This CDR3 is 14 amino acids long. The assay was immunoSEQ multiplex PCR, and TCRdb's table has in-frame clones only and misses some. The sample carries 55,000 to 65,000 clones, over 80% recorded once. The chain carries TRBV15 and TRBJ2-7; D is ambiguous. This specimen was CD4+ or CD8+ T cells sorted from blood, taken in a trial of the OX40 agonist ivuxolimab. The sequence came from an adult with an advanced solid tumor such as melanoma, head and neck, liver or kidney cancer. This CDR3 is CATSRGANSYEQYF. The CDR3 bases are TGTGCCACCAGCAGAGGAGCGAACTCCTACGAGCAGTACTTC.